This T cell receptor beta chain was sequenced during a study of T cell responses to AZD1222 COVID-19 vaccine. Concerning this clone itself: The antigen is unknown.

Study outcomes and limitations: Repertoires were obtained only post-peak T cell response. Females outnumbered males among donors, who were mostly white British; clonal diversity was possibly underestimated. Two doses of AZD1222 preceded a rise in Spike-specific TCR breadth and depth. AZD1222 recipients seropositive at baseline numbered only 6 or 7.

The method was immunoSEQ multiplex PCR; TCRdb's version includes in-frame clones alone and lacks a portion of them. The repertoire holds approximately 150,000 clones, with around nine tenths as singletons. Germline trimming cut 10 bases from V and 2 bases from J; bases unmatched to any gene: 12. This CDR3 contains 15 residues. Germline CDR1 MNHEY, CDR2 SVGAGI. The chain couples TRBV6-5 to TRBJ1-2; 8 nucleotides line up with TRBD1. The material was peripheral blood, obtained on day 0 of AZD1222 vaccination. This receptor was identified in an adult in good health. The CDR3 protein is CATRPGGRGNYGYTF. CDR3 nucleotides: TGTGCCACCCGCCCAGGGGGCAGAGGGAACTATGGCTACACCTTC.